Presented here are 25 T cell receptor beta chains from one specimen sequenced in a study of cytomegalovirus exposure and HLA in healthy donors. A multiplex PCR was run with 60 Vbeta primers and 13 Jbeta primers. Repertoires were generated with immunoSEQ multiplex PCR, while TCRdb's copy carries only in-frame clones and drops some. Here the sample table reports 130,000 or so clones. Sequenced material: PBMCs. These receptors all stem from a man aged 18 to 29 in good health and CMV-seronegative.

The V and J genes are TRBV28 and TRBJ1-3, with D tentatively TRBD1 (6 bases). V lost 5 bases and J lost 0, with 14 bases in between. This CDR3 is 16 amino acids long. CDR1 and CDR2 (germline): MDHEN, SYDVKM. The CDR3 sequence: CASSPAGANSGNTIYF. DNA for the CDR3: TGTGCCAGCAGTCCCGCGGGGGCGAACTCTGGAAACACCATATATTTT. The full variable domain, with the rest looked up from reference TRBV28 and TRBJ1-3, is DVKVTQSSRYLVKRTGEKVFLECVQDMDHENMFWYRQDPGLGLRLIYFSYDVKMKEKGDIPEGYSVSREKKERFSLILESASTNQTSMYLCASSPAGANSGNTIYFGEGSWLTVV.

The chain employs TRBV7-2 and TRBJ2-7, with D hard to call. CDR1 and CDR2 (germline): SGHTA, FQGNSA. There are 12 residues in the CDR3. Trimming pared 5 bases from V and 4 bases from J, leaving 9 bases between. The CDR3 DNA follows: TGTGCCAGCAGCCCGTCTCGGTACGAGCAGTACTTC. As protein: CASSPSRYEQYF.

The chain's CDR3 is CASSPLLGAGAGEGRTNYEQYF. CDR3 bases: TGTGCCAGCAGTCCTCTCCTGGGGGCAGGGGCGGGAGAAGGCCGGACGAATTACGAGCAGTACTTC. The V gene is TRBV2, the J gene TRBJ2-7, with D possibly matching TRBD2 (7 bases). Looked up from germline, CDR1 is SNHLY and CDR2 is FYNNEI. Trimming removed 5 bases at V and 4 bases at J, with 39 bases between. The CDR3 runs 22 residues.

V and J are TRBV28 and TRBJ1-2; no clear D gene. Looked up from germline, CDR1 is MDHEN and CDR2 is SYDVKM. The CDR3 sequence is 11 residues long. Trimming removed 6 bases at V and 5 bases at J, with 7 bases between. CDR3 DNA: TGTGCCAGCAGCGGGTATTATGGCTACACCTTC. Its translation: CASSGYYGYTF.

The chain carries TRBV7-2 and TRBJ2-5; 10 bases fit TRBD2. Germline lookup yields CDR1 SGHTA and CDR2 FQGNSA. V gave up 1 base and J gave up 2 bases; unmatched junction bases: 7. The CDR3 covers 17 residues. The CDR3 DNA sequence: TGTGCCAGCAGCTTAGTAAGCGGGGGGGCGGGACAAGAGACCCAGTACTTC. Translating it yields CASSLVSGGAGQETQYF. The variable domain in full, with the rest retrieved from reference TRBV7-2 and TRBJ2-5, is GAGVSQSPSNKVTEKGKDVELRCDPISGHTALYWYRQSLGQGLEFLIYFQGNSAPDKSGLPSDRFSAERTGGSVSTLTIQRTQQEDSAVYLCASSLVSGGAGQETQYFGPGTRLLVL.

The chain has TRBV27 and TRBJ2-1, with TRBD2 matching over 9 bases. The V and J ends lost 10 bases and 5 bases, in that order; junction bases with no gene match: 9. The CDR3 has 14 amino acids. The germline CDR1 and CDR2 sequences are MNHEY and SMNVEV (reference sequence). The chain's CDR3 is CATLSGSADNEQFF. The CDR3 DNA follows: TGTGCCACCCTTAGCGGGAGTGCCGACAATGAGCAGTTCTTC.

This chain connects TRBV6-5 to TRBJ2-3; D is ambiguous. With 10 bases removed from V and 6 bases from J, the gap between germline ends came to 11 bases. Germline V gene sequence: CDR1 MNHEY, CDR2 SVGAGI. The CDR3 loop spans 11 amino acids. In DNA form, the CDR3 reads TGTGCCATCCTAGTCGGGGATACGCAGTATTTT. Encoded protein: CAILVGDTQYF.

The chain couples TRBV19 to TRBJ2-3, with 8 nucleotides matching TRBD1. The CDR3 totals 12 residues. Germline V CDR1 and CDR2: LNHDA, SQIVND (reference sequence). Losses at the gene ends were 4 bases for V and 10 bases for J; bases not matched to a gene: 4. The CDR3 nucleotides are TGTGCCAGTAGTAGCGGACAGGGCCCGCAGTATTTT. It encodes CASSSGQGPQYF.

This chain connects TRBV28 to TRBJ2-7; 7 bases are a match to TRBD2. The ends lost 7 bases at V and 3 bases at J; junction bases unmatched: 9. The CDR3 has 14 residues. Germline V CDR1 and CDR2: MDHEN, SYDVKM. This CDR3 is CASTSGDVIYEQYF. The CDR3 DNA sequence: TGTGCCAGCACTAGCGGAGATGTGATCTACGAGCAGTACTTC.

This chain joins TRBV9 and TRBJ1-1; no clear D gene. The CDR3 length is 14 residues. V shed 0 bases and J shed 8 bases, with 14 bases lying between them. Per germline, CDR1 SGDLS and CDR2 YYNGEE. CDR3 DNA: TGTGCCAGCAGCGTAGACACAGTGTATGAAGAAGCTTTCTTT. Translation: CASSVDTVYEEAFF.

This chain joins TRBV9 and TRBJ1-4; possibly TRBD1 for D (5 bases). This CDR3 has 15 residues. Trimming cost V 3 bases and J 5 bases, with 14 bases left between them. The V gene's germline CDR1 is SGDLS and CDR2 YYNGEE. CDR3 loop: CASSGTGTGNEKLFF. For the CDR3, the DNA is TGTGCCAGCAGCGGCACCGGGACTGGGAATGAAAAACTGTTTTTT.

This chain uses TRBV11-3 with TRBJ2-7, with TRBD2 matching over 13 bases. Trimming took 5 bases from V and 5 from J; bases not matched to a gene: 6. The CDR3 contains 15 residues. The germline V gene encodes CDR1 SGHNT and CDR2 YENEEA. The DNA for the CDR3 is TGTGCCAGCAGCCAGACTAGCGGGAGGTTGGACGAGCAGTACTTC. It codes for CASSQTSGRLDEQYF.

The J gene is TRBJ1-4, the V gene TRBV4-2; 11 positions agree with TRBD1. V gave up 1 base and J gave up 6 bases; unmatched junction bases: 1. The CDR3 consists of 15 residues. Germline lookup yields CDR1 LGHNA and CDR2 YNFKEQ. The CDR3 coding sequence is TGTGCCAGCAGCCAAGGGACAGGGGGCGATGAAAAACTGTTTTTT. Translation gives CASSQGTGGDEKLFF.

V is TRBV5-6 and J is TRBJ1-6; D is perhaps TRBD1 (6 bases). The germline V gene encodes CDR1 SGHDT and CDR2 YYEEEE. The CDR3 length is 15 residues. The ends were cut back, 0 bases at V and 10 bases at J, with 14 bases in the middle. CDR3 residues: CASSLGGTGNSPLHF. CDR3 DNA: TGTGCCAGCAGCTTGGGAGGAACAGGGAACTCACCCCTCCACTTT.

Here the CDR3 DNA reads TGTGCCAGCAGCTTAGGTAGCGGTCGACGGTTCTTC. It encodes CASSLGSGRRFF. This rearrangement joins TRBV11-2 to TRBJ2-1, with a tentative D call TRBD2 (6 bases). The CDR3 sequence is 12 residues long. Germline V CDR1 and CDR2: SGHAT, FQNNGV. The V end lost 1 base, the J end lost 15 bases, and 13 bases lay between the germline ends.

The chain couples TRBV30 to TRBJ1-4; D might be TRBD1 (6 bases). CDR1 GTSNPN and CDR2 SVGIG come from the germline V gene (reference sequence). CDR3 length: 15 amino acids. Trimming shortened V by 3 bases and J by 6 bases, and 17 bases separated the two germline ends. In nucleotides, the CDR3 is TGTGCCTGGAGCGGGGGAACAGGGAGGGATGAAAAACTGTTTTTT. Translation gives CAWSGGTGRDEKLFF.

This chain connects TRBV28 to TRBJ1-1; 10 bases align to TRBD1. Trimming at V came to 4 bases and at J to 0 bases, leaving 5 bases not matched to a gene. Per the germline V gene, CDR1 is MDHEN and CDR2 is SYDVKM. The CDR3 length is 16 residues. The CDR3 is CASSSGTGVMNTEAFF. CDR3 nucleotide sequence: TGTGCCAGCAGTTCTGGGACAGGGGTGATGAACACTGAAGCTTTCTTT.

The chain has TRBV5-1 and TRBJ2-6, with D tentatively TRBD1 (5 bases). CDR3 length: 15 amino acids. Germline-derived CDR1 and CDR2 are SGHRS and YFSETQ. Trimming took off 3 bases at V and 0 bases at J, with 7 bases between the two ends. CDR3 DNA sequence: TGCGCCAGCAGCTCTGACAGCTCTGGGGCCAACGTCCTGACTTTC. Translated: CASSSDSSGANVLTF. The whole variable domain, remainder taken from reference TRBV5-1 and TRBJ2-6, is KAGVTQTPRYLIKTRGQQVTLSCSPISGHRSVSWYQQTPGQGLQFLFEYFSETQRNKGNFPGRFSGRQFSNSRSEMNVSTLELGDSALYLCASSSDSSGANVLTFGAGSRLTVL.

V gene TRBV9 combines with J gene TRBJ2-5, with TRBD1 matching over 10 bases. The CDR3 loop spans 14 amino acids. V lost 0 bases and J lost 7; bases outside the gene matches: 3. CDR1 SGDLS and CDR2 YYNGEE come from the germline V gene. The CDR3 here is CASSVVGTGATQYF. DNA for the CDR3: TGTGCCAGCAGCGTAGTCGGGACAGGGGCGACCCAGTACTTC. Looking up the rest from reference TRBV9 and TRBJ2-5 gives the full variable domain: DSGVTQTPKHLITATGQRVTLRCSPRSGDLSVYWYQQSLDQGLQFLIQYYNGEERAKGNILERFSAQQFPDLHSELNLSSLELGDSALYFCASSVVGTGATQYFGPGTRLLVL.

About this clone: At one of its ends the junction is not consistent with the germline gene, which may arise from a read error. The rearrangement joins TRBV5-1 to TRBJ2-3; 7 bases match TRBD1. The CDR3 contains 12 residues. CDR1 and CDR2 (germline): SGHRS, YFSETQ. In nucleotides, the CDR3 is TGCGCCAGCAGCCAGCTGTCGGACAGGAGAATCTTT. Translation: CASSQLSDRRIF. Together with reference TRBV5-1 and TRBJ2-3, the CDR3 gives the full variable domain: KAGVTQTPRYLIKTRGQQVTLSCSPISGHRSVSWYQQTPGQGLQFLFEYFSETQRNKGNFPGRFSGRQFSNSRSEMNVSTLELGDSALYLCASSQLSDRRIFGPGTRLTVL.

The rearrangement uses TRBV7-2 and TRBJ2-2, with 9 bases aligning to TRBD2. Germline CDR1 reads SGHTA; CDR2 reads FQGNSA. This CDR3 is built from 16 residues. V lost 3 bases and J lost 3; bases outside the gene matches: 5. The CDR3 here is CASSFLAGSHTGELFF. DNA for the CDR3: TGTGCCAGCAGCTTCCTAGCGGGGAGCCACACCGGGGAGCTGTTTTTT.

The chain has TRBV5-1 and TRBJ2-2, with D uncertain. From germline, CDR1 is SGHRS and CDR2 YFSETQ. This CDR3 region has 13 residues. Deletions cut 0 bases from V and 7 bases from J, with 7 bases between. DNA for the CDR3: TGCGCCAGCAGCTTGGCGGCTAGCGGGGAGCTGTTTTTT. It codes for CASSLAASGELFF.

The V call is TRBV19, the J call TRBJ2-1; TRBD2 aligns across 8 bases. CDR3 length: 15 amino acids. The germline V gene encodes CDR1 LNHDA and CDR2 SQIVND (reference sequence). Trimming took 6 bases from V and 4 from J; bases not matched to a gene: 8. CDR3 bases: TGTGCCAGTAGGGCTCCGAGCGGGGGTTACAATGAGCAGTTCTTC. Amino acids: CASRAPSGGYNEQFF.

The V gene is TRBV29-1, the J gene TRBJ2-3, with a tentative D call TRBD2 (6 bases). Between the trimmed V and J ends, which lost 5 bases and 5 bases, there was a span of 14 bases. Germline values: CDR1 SQVTM, CDR2 ANQGSEA. CDR3 length: 13 residues. The CDR3 bases are TGCAGCGTTTTTACTCCGGGACTAGATACGCAGTATTTT. Translation: CSVFTPGLDTQYF.

V and J are TRBV7-3 and TRBJ2-5, with 12 bases matching TRBD2. The CDR3 covers 15 residues. With 2 bases clipped from V and 4 bases from J, the junction kept 2 bases outside the gene matches. The germline V gene has CDR1 SGHTA and CDR2 FQGTGA. The CDR3 is CASSLLAGGAETQYF. The CDR3 nucleotides read TGTGCCAGCAGCTTACTAGCGGGAGGGGCAGAGACCCAGTACTTC.